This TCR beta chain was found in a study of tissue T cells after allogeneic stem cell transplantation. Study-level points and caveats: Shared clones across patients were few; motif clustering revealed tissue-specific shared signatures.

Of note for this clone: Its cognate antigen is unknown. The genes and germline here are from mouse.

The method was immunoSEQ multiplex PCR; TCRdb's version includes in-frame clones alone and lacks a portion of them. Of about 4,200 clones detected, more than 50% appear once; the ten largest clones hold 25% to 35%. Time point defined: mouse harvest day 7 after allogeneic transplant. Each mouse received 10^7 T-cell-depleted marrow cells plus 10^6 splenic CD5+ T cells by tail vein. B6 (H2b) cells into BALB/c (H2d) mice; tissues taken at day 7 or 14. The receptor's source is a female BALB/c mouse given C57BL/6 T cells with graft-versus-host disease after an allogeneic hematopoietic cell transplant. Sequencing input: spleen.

Partial CDR3 DNA: TGTGCCAGCAGTCGGGGGGCGTATAATTCGCCCCTCTAC. Residues: CASSRGAYNSPLY. The full-length CDR3 reads as CASSRGAYNSPLYF. This chain joins TRBV26 and TRBJ1-6, with TRBD1 as a possible D gene (6 bases). The CDR3 goes on 1 residue after the read ends, and that part is filled in from the germline J gene. TRBJ1-6 is sorted into the ORF group, with uncertain function. The CDR3 runs 14 residues. CDR1 is KGHPV, CDR2 FQNQEV, per germline (reference sequence). V was trimmed by 4 bases and J by 4 bases, leaving 8 bases between them.